These 14 T cell receptor beta chains came from one sample sequenced in a study of regulatory T cells in long-lasting Graves disease. CDR3-region Arm-PCR and iRepertoire HTBI primers produced the TCR beta libraries. TCRdb processed the multiplex PCR reads anew with MiXCR; each CDR3 protein has one entry. Of more than 300,000 distinct CDR3 sequences listed, about 16% were seen once; the top ten hold 22%. Time point described: newly diagnosed GD, antithyroid drugs for less than 3 months. The TCR library was made from RNA extracted from PBMCs. Material: peripheral blood mononuclear cells (PBMCs), obtained at new diagnosis, from a patient treated with antithyroid drugs. The receptors originated from a female donor with Graves disease.

This clonotype was found a few times. The V call is TRBV30, the J call TRBJ2-2; 7 nucleotides match TRBD1. V was clipped by 2 bases and J by 4 bases; unmatched bases: 10. CDR3 length: 16 amino acids. Per germline, CDR1 GTSNPN and CDR2 SVGIG (reference sequence). CDR3 DNA: TGTGCCTGGAGTACCGGCCTGGGACAGATCACCGGGGAGCTGTTTTTT. It specifies CAWSTGLGQITGELFF.

In this sample, this clonotype turned up many times. J is TRBJ1-1 and V is TRBV7-2; 8 bases align to TRBD1. Germline CDR1 reads SGHTA; CDR2 reads FQGNSA. This CDR3 spans 14 amino acids. V trimming: 4 bases; J trimming: 7 bases; junction bases outside the gene matches: 8. CDR3 protein: CASSSRGRRGEAFF. The CDR3 nucleotides read TGTGCCAGCAGCTCCAGGGGGCGACGGGGTGAAGCTTTCTTT.

This clonotype has at least ten counts. The chain links TRBV6-2 or TRBV6-3 to TRBJ1-5; D might be TRBD1 (5 bases). V shed 4 bases and J shed 4 bases, with 17 bases lying between them. The CDR3 length is 16 residues. CDR1 and CDR2 (germline): MNHEY, SVGEGT. The CDR3 nucleotides are TGTGCCAGCAGTTCATGGGGGGAAAGCACTAATCAGCCCCAGCATTTT. Its protein product is CASSSWGESTNQPQHF.

This chain uses TRBV20-1 with TRBJ2-5; D not resolved. The CDR3 runs 11 residues. Trimming left V 5 bases short and J 0 bases short, with 4 bases between. The germline V gene encodes CDR1 DFQATT and CDR2 SNEGSKA (reference sequence). The CDR3 sequence is CSAPYQETQYF. The CDR3 coding sequence is TGCAGTGCTCCGTACCAAGAGACCCAGTACTTC.

CDR3 coding DNA: TGCAGCGTTGTTGGGGTTCGAGGGCCCCAGCATTTT. Its translation is CSVVGVRGPQHF. V gene TRBV29-1 combines with J gene TRBJ1-5; no clear D gene. Looked up from germline, CDR1 is SQVTM and CDR2 is ANQGSEA. The CDR3 runs to 12 residues. V was pared by 4 bases and J by 9 bases, with 13 bases between.

This clonotype was counted at least ten times. In nucleotides, the CDR3 is TGTGCCAGCAGTTCCCCGGGACAGGGCATAGATACGCAGTATTTT. This translates into CASSSPGQGIDTQYF. V and J are TRBV6-5 and TRBJ2-3, with TRBD1 matching 9 bases. The CDR3 extends over 15 amino acids. The V gene end was trimmed by 4 bases and the J gene end by 5 bases; junction bases not matched to a gene: 7. The V gene's germline CDR1 is MNHEY and CDR2 SVGAGI.

To note about this clonotype: It differs at one base from a far larger clone, so likely a read error. The chain links TRBV2 to TRBJ2-1; 11 bases are a match to TRBD2. CDR1 is SNHLY, CDR2 FYNNEI, per germline. V lost 5 bases, J lost 10 bases, and 10 bases stayed unmatched. This CDR3 is built from 15 residues. The CDR3 protein is CASSQTSGVSYEQFF. In DNA, the CDR3 is TGTGCCAGCAGTCAGACTAGCGGGGTCTCCTACGAGCAGTTCTTC.

This clonotype was observed a few times. V gene TRBV18 combines with J gene TRBJ2-3; 7 positions agree with TRBD1. Trimming cost V 3 bases and J 2 bases; bases outside gene matches: 5. CDR1 KGHSH and CDR2 LQKENI come from the germline V gene. The CDR3 has 15 amino acids. CDR3 residues: CASSPTGASTDTQYF. In DNA form, the CDR3 reads TGTGCCAGCTCACCTACAGGGGCCTCCACAGATACGCAGTATTTT.

This clonotype was counted at least ten times. This rearrangement joins TRBV20-1 to TRBJ2-3; no firm D call. The CDR3 has 12 amino acids. Trimming cost V 6 bases and J 8 bases, with 15 bases left between them. Germline V gene lookup returns CDR1 DFQATT and CDR2 SNEGSKA (reference sequence). The CDR3 spells CSAQAGQATQYF. The CDR3 coding sequence is TGCAGTGCCCAGGCCGGGCAGGCTACGCAGTATTTT.

This clonotype was picked up a small number of times. The gene calls are TRBV20-1 and TRBJ2-1; 8 bases are shared with TRBD1. V lost 2 bases to trimming and J lost 6 bases; unmatched junction nucleotides: 6. Per the germline V gene, CDR1 is DFQATT and CDR2 is SNEGSKA (reference sequence). The CDR3 runs to 14 residues. This CDR3 reads CSARSRTGPNEQFF. The CDR3 DNA reads as TGCAGTGCTAGATCCAGGACAGGGCCCAATGAGCAGTTCTTC.

This clonotype occurred many times. CDR3 amino acids: CASSDFAGANVLTF. The CDR3 DNA is TGTGCCAGCAGTGATTTTGCTGGGGCCAACGTCCTGACTTTC. This chain joins TRBV2 and TRBJ2-6; D gene uncertain. CDR3 size: 14 residues. In germline, CDR1 is SNHLY, CDR2 FYNNEI. V was clipped by 3 bases and J by 2 bases, with 5 bases between them.

This clonotype was detected many times. The chain recombines TRBV4-3 with TRBJ2-3; 9 bases map to TRBD2. This CDR3 is built from 17 residues. Per germline, CDR1 LGHNA and CDR2 YSLEER. Unmatched junction bases numbered 11, after V lost 1 base and J lost 6 bases. DNA of the CDR3: TGCGCCAGCAGCCAAGTTCGGGGCGGGAGGGCACTGGATACGCAGTATTTT. As protein: CASSQVRGGRALDTQYF.

This clonotype was observed many times. Written as DNA, the CDR3 is TGTGCCAGCAGCCGTACCCCCGGGACAGGGGCCGGGGACGGCCAGCCCCAGCATTTT. Translation: CASSRTPGTGAGDGQPQHF. V is TRBV28 and J is TRBJ1-5, with TRBD1 identical over 10 bases. The CDR3 spans 19 residues. V lost 6 bases and J lost 7; bases outside the gene matches: 21. Germline CDR1 MDHEN, CDR2 SYDVKM.

This clonotype was found a few times. The gene calls are TRBV25-1 and TRBJ2-2; 7 bases are shared with TRBD2. Germline loops: CDR1 MGHDK, CDR2 SYGVNS. CDR3 length: 17 residues. The J segment lost 0 bases and the V segment lost 2 bases, leaving 6 bases of the junction unmatched. CDR3 amino acids: CASSEREGFTNTGELFF. For the CDR3, the DNA is TGTGCCAGCAGTGAAAGGGAGGGGTTCACGAACACCGGGGAGCTGTTTTTT.